The clone carrying this T cell receptor (beta chain) was recorded only once. Antigen unknown. These data belong to a study of T cell responses to AZD1222 COVID-19 vaccine. Study conclusions and caveats: Most donors were white British, females outnumbered males, and clonal diversity was possibly underestimated. At 160-218 and 743-854, vaccine-associated CD4 TCRs were dominant, and they spanned spike. Spike-specific TCRs gained breadth and depth after people received two AZD1222 doses.

Assay: immunoSEQ multiplex PCR; the TCRdb copy retains only in-frame clones and omits some. The sample includes tens of thousands of clones, approximately 88% of them seen just once. The V gene's germline CDR1 is SGHDT and CDR2 YYEEEE. This CDR3 has 16 amino acids. With 3 bases removed from V and 0 bases from J, the gap between germline ends came to 13 bases. Second-dose intervals of approximately 4 or approximately 12 weeks were pooled. This sequence was found in an adult who received the AZD1222 COVID-19 vaccine. The source material was peripheral blood, sampled 28 days after the second AZD1222 dose. J is TRBJ1-5 and V is TRBV5-6; possibly TRBD1 for D (6 bases). CDR3 sequence reads: CASSSRGRGSNQPQHF. The CDR3 DNA sequence: TGTGCCAGCAGCTCCAGGGGTCGGGGTAGCAATCAGCCCCAGCATTTT.